A single sample gave rise to the 9 T cell receptor beta chains below, sequenced in a study of T cell responses to AZD1222 COVID-19 vaccine. Produced via immunoSEQ multiplex PCR; TCRdb's table is partial and in-frame only. This sample has just over 65,000 clones, with roughly 87% found just once. The source was peripheral blood, collected on day 0 of AZD1222 vaccination. These receptors originate from an adult in good health.

This rearrangement joins TRBV5-6 to TRBJ2-7; TRBD1 is a possible D gene (6 bases). CDR1 is SGHDT and CDR2 is YYEEEE in the germline V gene. Trimming cost V 1 base and J 2 bases, with 10 bases left between them. The CDR3 spans 14 residues. CDR3 DNA: TGTGCCAGCAGCTTGCAGGGGCGCACCTACGAGCAGTACTTC. It translates to CASSLQGRTYEQYF.

This clone was seen once. The V gene is TRBV19, the J gene TRBJ1-5, with D perhaps TRBD1 (6 bases). The ends were cut back, 7 bases at V and 0 bases at J, with 16 bases in the middle. The CDR3 is 16 residues long. Germline V gives CDR1 LNHDA, CDR2 SQIVND (reference sequence). DNA of the CDR3: TGTGCCAGTACCAGGGGTTCGGGCCGTAGCAATCAGCCCCAGCATTTT. It specifies CASTRGSGRSNQPQHF.

The chain links TRBV27 to TRBJ1-6, with a possible D match to TRBD1 (5 bases). The V gene lost 3 bases and the J gene lost 7 bases, with 13 bases spanning the gap. This CDR3 region has 15 residues. Germline V lookup: CDR1 MNHEY, CDR2 SMNVEV (reference sequence). The CDR3 region has the DNA TGTGCCAGCAGTTTTTACAGACAGAGGAATTCACCCCTCCACTTT. This gives the protein CASSFYRQRNSPLHF.

The chain recombines TRBV7-8 with TRBJ1-5; D gene uncertain. The length of the CDR3 is 13 residues. Germline V CDR1 and CDR2: SGHVS, FQNEAQ. Trimming took 5 bases from V and 4 from J, leaving 9 bases between them. The CDR3 DNA is TGTGCCAGCAGCCCCGATCGGAATCAGCCCCAGCATTTT. This sequence encodes CASSPDRNQPQHF.

The V call is TRBV5-1, the J call TRBJ2-5; TRBD1 is a possible D gene (5 bases). V gave up 0 bases and J gave up 0 bases, with 9 bases separating them. The CDR3 has 15 residues. Germline V gives CDR1 SGHRS, CDR2 YFSETQ. The CDR3 DNA sequence: TGCGCCAGCAGCTTGGCCGACAGTTACCAAGAGACCCAGTACTTC. Translation: CASSLADSYQETQYF.

J is TRBJ2-7 and V is TRBV11-2; TRBD1 agrees at 7 bases. Germline loops: CDR1 SGHAT, CDR2 FQNNGV. The length of the CDR3 is 14 residues. The V segment lost 1 base and the J segment 4 bases; nucleotides outside the gene matches: 4. The DNA for the CDR3 is TGTGCCAGCAGCTTAGTGGGGACAGTTTACGAGCAGTACTTC. The encoded protein is CASSLVGTVYEQYF.

The rearrangement links TRBV7-8 to TRBJ1-5; D not certain. Germline V gene lookup returns CDR1 SGHVS and CDR2 FQNEAQ. This CDR3 has 13 residues. Deletions cut 5 bases from V and 6 bases from J, with 11 bases between. The CDR3 region is CASSPIGLQPQHF. CDR3 DNA sequence: TGTGCCAGCAGCCCCATCGGTCTTCAGCCCCAGCATTTT.

V usage is TRBV6-1 and J usage is TRBJ2-4, with TRBD1 identical over 8 bases. V gave up 3 bases and J gave up 8 bases; unmatched junction bases: 3. The V gene's germline CDR1 is MNHNS and CDR2 SASEGT. The CDR3 is 13 amino acids. The CDR3 sequence: CASSDRGRDIQYF. For the CDR3, the DNA is TGTGCCAGCAGTGACAGGGGGCGGGACATTCAGTACTTC.

The chain joins TRBV4-3 to TRBJ2-1, with TRBD2 as a possible D gene (5 bases). From germline, CDR1 is LGHNA and CDR2 YSLEER. The V and J ends lost 2 bases and 4 bases respectively, with 12 bases between them. This CDR3 is 15 amino acids long. CDR3 residues: CASSQSAQRYNEQFF. DNA of the CDR3: TGCGCCAGCAGCCAATCAGCCCAGCGGTACAATGAGCAGTTCTTC.